A selection of T cell receptor beta chains follows, all from one sample in a study of low-dose radiotherapy and immunotherapy resistance in tumors. Each CDR3 protein gets one entry after TCRdb re-called the reads with MiXCR. The table records 65,000 to 95,000 distinct CDR3 sequences, about 17% of them present only once. The input for sequencing was PBMCs, taken after low-dose radiotherapy plus immunotherapy. Source of these receptors: a male donor with prostate cancer. CDR3s include the opening cysteine and the closing phenylalanine or tryptophan. Each record gives: clone size, V gene, D gene, J gene, CDR3 DNA, CDR3 protein. The D gene is left open where the match is weak. Some rows mark clone size as missing; the rest say once, few, many or name a class of expanded clone.

many,TRBV5-4,TRBD2,TRBJ2-7,TGTGCCAGCAGCCTAGCTAGCGGTTACGAGCAGTACTTC,CASSLASGYEQYF
many,TRBV6-2/TRBV6-3,TRBD2,TRBJ2-1,TGTGCCAGCAGTTTCTCTAGCGGGGAGCAGTTCTTC,CASSFSSGEQFF
many,TRBV20-1,TRBD1,TRBJ1-1,TGCAGTGCCAAAGGGACAGGGAGGTACGCTTTCTTT,CSAKGTGRYAFF
-,TRBV4-1,TRBD1,TRBJ2-7,TGCGCCAGCAGCTTCGGACAGGGAGAAACCTACGAGCAGTACTTC,CASSFGQGETYEQYF
many,TRBV5-4,TRBD2,TRBJ2-1,TGTGCCAGCAGCCCCCAAGCGGGAGGGTACAATGAGCAGTTCTTC,CASSPQAGGYNEQFF
many,TRBV7-9,-,TRBJ2-5,TGTGCCAGCAGGCCTCTTGGCCAAGAGACCCAGTACTTC,CASRPLGQETQYF
many,TRBV6-6,-,TRBJ1-6,TGTGCCAGCAGAACAGAGAATTCACCCCTCCACTTT,CASRTENSPLHF
many,TRBV19,-,TRBJ2-1,TGTGCCAGTAGTAGGTCCAGTGTAGGCGGGGTTAATGAGCAGTTCTTC,CASSRSSVGGVNEQFF
many,TRBV28,TRBD1,TRBJ2-3,TGTGCCAGCAGTTTGAGGAACAGGGGGCTGATCGCAGATACGCAGTATTTT,CASSLRNRGLIADTQYF
-,TRBV7-3,-,TRBJ2-1,TGTGCCAGCAGCTTGGGGACATCCTCCTACAATGAGCAGTTCTTC,CASSLGTSSYNEQFF
many,TRBV27,-,TRBJ2-1,TGTGCCAGCAGTTTAAAAGGGCAGGGTGGACGGAATGAGCAGTTCTTC,CASSLKGQGGRNEQFF
many,TRBV24-1,-,TRBJ2-2,TGTGCCACCAGTCGGTCCGGGGAGCTGTTTTTT,CATSRSGELFF
few,TRBV10-3,-,TRBJ2-1,TGTGCCATCAGTGAAATGGAGGTAAATGAGCAGTTCTTC,CAISEMEVNEQFF
many,TRBV25-1,-,TRBJ2-5,TGTGCCAGCAGTGATTTCTCTGACCGAGAGACCCAGTACTTC,CASSDFSDRETQYF
many,TRBV20-1,TRBD1,TRBJ1-5,TGCAGTGCCCAGACAGGGACGGACAGCAATCAGCCCCAGCATTTT,CSAQTGTDSNQPQHF
few,TRBV27,TRBD2,TRBJ2-7,TGTGCCAGCAGTTTAAAGGCACTAGCGGTCTACGAGCAGTACTTC,CASSLKALAVYEQYF
many,TRBV7-9,-,TRBJ2-7,TGTGCCAGCAGCTTCTCACACGAGCAGTACTTC,CASSFSHEQYF
many,TRBV25-1,TRBD1,TRBJ2-5,TGTGCCAGCAGTGAATGGTTTGAGGACAGGGGTCTGGAGACCCAGTACTTC,CASSEWFEDRGLETQYF
many,TRBV29-1,TRBD1,TRBJ2-3,TGCAGCGAGGGACAGGGCACAGATACGCAGTATTTT,CSEGQGTDTQYF
many,TRBV5-1,TRBD2,TRBJ2-3,TGCGCCAGCACCGGACTAGTGGCCACAAATACGCAGTATTTT,CASTGLVATNTQYF
-,TRBV9,-,TRBJ2-1,TGTGCCAGCAGCGTAGATGGCGCTAGCTCCTACAATGAGCAGTTCTTC,CASSVDGASSYNEQFF
many,TRBV19,-,TRBJ2-3,TGTGCCAGTAGTCTCCAGGGCACCCTCACCACAGATACGCAGTATTTT,CASSLQGTLTTDTQYF
many,TRBV7-8,TRBD2,TRBJ2-4,TGTGCCAGCAGCTTAGGGGGGGGGGGGAACTACATTCAGTACTTC,CASSLGGGGNYIQYF
many,TRBV5-1,-,TRBJ2-5,TGCGCCAGCAGGAGGCAAGAGACCCAGTACTTC,CASRRQETQYF
few,TRBV19,-,TRBJ2-5,TGTGCCAGTAGTATGGGCGACGAAGACCGCGGCGGGGAGTTGGAAGAGACCCAGTACTTC,CASSMGDEDRGGELEETQYF
many,TRBV5-1,TRBD2,TRBJ2-2,TGCGCCAGCAGCCTGACCCTAGCGGGAGTAAACGGGGAGCTGTTTTTT,CASSLTLAGVNGELFF
few,TRBV5-1,TRBD2,TRBJ2-7,TGCGCCAGCACCCGGGCGGGGGGACGGGATGAGCAGTACTTC,CASTRAGGRDEQYF
many,TRBV7-2,-,TRBJ1-6,TGTGCCAGCAGCTTTCGGCCTCCGGGGAATAATTCACCCCTCCACTTT,CASSFRPPGNNSPLHF
few,TRBV20-1,-,TRBJ1-1,TGCAGTGCTAGTAAAGCCGGAGGCACTGAAGCTTTCTTT,CSASKAGGTEAFF
many,TRBV4-2,-,TRBJ2-4,TGTGCCAGCAGCCAAACAAACCAGGGGGCCAAAAACATTCAGTACTTC,CASSQTNQGAKNIQYF
many,TRBV4-3,-,TRBJ1-2,TGCGCCAGCAGCCAAGACATCGGACTGCTTAACTATGGCTACACCTTC,CASSQDIGLLNYGYTF
many,TRBV28,-,TRBJ1-5,TGTGCCACTACAAATGGTCAGCCCCAGCATTTT,CATTNGQPQHF
few,TRBV5-5,-,TRBJ2-3,TGTGCCAGCAGCTTGGAGCCAGAGACAACGCAGTATTTT,CASSLEPETTQYF
many,TRBV30,TRBD2,TRBJ2-1,TGTGCCTGGAGTCTAGCGGGAGACCTTGAGCAGTTCTTC,CAWSLAGDLEQFF
-,TRBV7-9,-,TRBJ2-1,TGTGCCAGCAGCTTAGGTGCCTCAGGTGGGAGTTACTACAATGAGCAGTTCTTC,CASSLGASGGSYYNEQFF
many,TRBV19,-,TRBJ1-5,TGTGCCAGTACTCCGCTGGGTTACAATCAGCCCCAGCATTTT,CASTPLGYNQPQHF
many,TRBV7-2,-,TRBJ1-2,TGTGCCAGCAGCTTAGGGACGGGACTTTCGCGCTATGGCTACACCTTC,CASSLGTGLSRYGYTF
many,TRBV6-6,-,TRBJ1-5,TGTGCCAGCAGCGTATTGAAGGTTCAGCCCCAGCATTTT,CASSVLKVQPQHF
many,TRBV5-1,TRBD1,TRBJ2-4,TGCGCCAGCAGCTCGGTGGGACAGGGGGCAACCGTTCAGTACTTC,CASSSVGQGATVQYF
many,TRBV5-1,-,TRBJ2-7,TGCGCCAGCAGCTTGGCCCCCGGTGCCTACGAGCAGTACTTC,CASSLAPGAYEQYF
few,TRBV5-6,TRBD2,TRBJ2-7,TGTGCCAGCAGCCCTGGGACTAGCGGGAGCGTCTTCGAGCAGTACTTC,CASSPGTSGSVFEQYF
many,TRBV28,-,TRBJ1-1,TGTGCCAGCAGTTTTCGGGCTGCCACTGAAGCTTTCTTT,CASSFRAATEAFF
many,TRBV20-1,TRBD2,TRBJ2-2,TGCAGTGCTAGGGAAAGCGGGACCAACACCGGGGAGCTGTTTTTT,CSARESGTNTGELFF
medium-sized,TRBV3-1,-,TRBJ2-1,TGTGCCAGCAGCCAAGAGGACAGCTCCTACAATGAGCAGTTCTTC,CASSQEDSSYNEQFF
many,TRBV7-6,-,TRBJ2-7,TGTGCCAGCAGCTTGACCCGGGAGTCCTACGAGCAGTACTTC,CASSLTRESYEQYF
-,TRBV12-3/TRBV12-4,TRBD2,TRBJ2-1,TGTGCCAGCAGTCTCGGACCGGGACTAGCGGTCATGCAGTTCTTC,CASSLGPGLAVMQFF
many,TRBV13,-,TRBJ2-1,TGTGCCAGCAGCTCAGGACAGCTTTCCTACAATGAGCAGTTCTTC,CASSSGQLSYNEQFF
many,TRBV18,-,TRBJ2-5,TGTGCCAGCGCGGGGGCCTCCTTGGCCCAGTACTTC,CASAGASLAQYF
many,TRBV7-9,-,TRBJ2-3,TGTGCCAGCACCGCCACAGATACGCAGTATTTT,CASTATDTQYF
-,TRBV6-5,-,TRBJ2-6,TGTGCCAGCAGTTACACCACTCCCTTGGGGGCCAACGTCCTGACTTTC,CASSYTTPLGANVLTF
many,TRBV30,TRBD1,TRBJ2-7,TGTGCCTGGAGAGACGAAACAGGGGTCGGGGAGCAGTACTTC,CAWRDETGVGEQYF
many,TRBV4-2,-,TRBJ2-7,TGTGCCAGCAGCCAAGCCGGGAGAGGGACCTACGAGCAGTACTTC,CASSQAGRGTYEQYF
medium-sized,TRBV28,-,TRBJ2-1,TGTGCCAGCAGTACCCGGGACTCCCCAGTCTCCGAGCAGTTCTTC,CASSTRDSPVSEQFF
many,TRBV7-2,-,TRBJ1-2,TGTGCCAGCAGTCGGTTCCCCTCGGACCCTGGGGGCTACACCTTC,CASSRFPSDPGGYTF
many,TRBV29-1,TRBD1,TRBJ2-4,TGCAGCGTCGAGCCGGGACAGGGGGCCAAAAACATTCAGTACTTC,CSVEPGQGAKNIQYF
few,TRBV25-1,TRBD1,TRBJ1-4,TGTGCCAGCAGTGAATTTGGGACAGGGCCTAATGAAAAACTGTTTTTT,CASSEFGTGPNEKLFF
many,TRBV5-1,-,TRBJ2-1,TGCGCCAGCAGCTTGTCAGGCGGTCAGGGAAACTACAATGAGCAGTTCTTC,CASSLSGGQGNYNEQFF
many,TRBV3-1,TRBD1,TRBJ1-1,TGTGCCAGCAGCCAAGTAAGGGGGCGGGCTGAAGCTTTCTTT,CASSQVRGRAEAFF
many,TRBV4-1,-,TRBJ1-4,TGCGCCAGCAGCCCCCCGGGGATGAGTAATGAAAAACTGTTTTTT,CASSPPGMSNEKLFF
-,TRBV5-4,-,TRBJ2-7,TGTGCCAGCAGCTCTCGAGGAGGGACCTACGAGCAGTACTTC,CASSSRGGTYEQYF